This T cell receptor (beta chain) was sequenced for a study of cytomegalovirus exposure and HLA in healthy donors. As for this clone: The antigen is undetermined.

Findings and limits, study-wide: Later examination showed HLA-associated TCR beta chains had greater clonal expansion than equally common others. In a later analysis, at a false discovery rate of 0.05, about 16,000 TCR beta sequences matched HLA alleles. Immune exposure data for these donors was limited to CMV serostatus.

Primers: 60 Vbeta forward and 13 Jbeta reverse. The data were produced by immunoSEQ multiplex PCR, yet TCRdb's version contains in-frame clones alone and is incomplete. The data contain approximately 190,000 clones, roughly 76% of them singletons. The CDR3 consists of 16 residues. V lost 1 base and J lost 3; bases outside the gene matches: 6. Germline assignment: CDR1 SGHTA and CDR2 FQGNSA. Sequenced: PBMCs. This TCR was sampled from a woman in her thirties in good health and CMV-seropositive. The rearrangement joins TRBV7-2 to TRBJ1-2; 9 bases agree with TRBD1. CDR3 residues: CASSLGTGVPYYGYTF. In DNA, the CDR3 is TGTGCCAGCAGCTTAGGGACAGGGGTACCCTACTATGGCTACACCTTC.